This is a list of T cell receptor beta chains from one sample in a study of cytomegalovirus exposure and HLA in healthy donors. Sequenced by immunoSEQ multiplex PCR; TCRdb stores in-frame clones only, minus some. The data contain about 180,000 clones, more than 80% of them seen just once; the ten biggest clones take up 4.8%. The sample taken for sequencing was PBMCs. The source of these receptors is a man younger than 35 in good health and CMV-seronegative. The CDR3 runs from the conserved cysteine through the conserved F or W. D genes are given only for firm matches. Not all rows give a size; the values are once, few, many and, for expanded clones, a class.

CDR3 protein: CASSGARGTGELFF
CDR3 DNA: TGTGCCAGCAGCGGAGCCCGGGGCACCGGGGAGCTGTTTTTT
J gene: TRBJ2-2
clone size: once
V gene: TRBV9
D gene: NA

CDR3 protein: CASSLTGSQETQYF
CDR3 DNA: TGTGCCAGCAGCCTTACAGGGTCCCAAGAGACCCAGTACTTC
J gene: TRBJ2-5
clone size: few
V gene: TRBV27
D gene: NA

CDR3 protein: CASSFGGTGELFF
CDR3 DNA: TGTGCCAGCAGCTTCGGAGGAACCGGGGAGCTGTTTTTT
J gene: TRBJ2-2
clone size: few
V gene: TRBV7-8
D gene: NA

CDR3 protein: CASSEDRGTEAFF
CDR3 DNA: TGTGCCAGCAGCGAGGACAGGGGAACTGAAGCTTTCTTT
J gene: TRBJ1-1
clone size: NA
V gene: TRBV9
D gene: TRBD1

CDR3 protein: CASSDSAVGELFF
CDR3 DNA: TGTGCCAGCAGTGACTCGGCGGTCGGGGAGCTGTTTTTT
J gene: TRBJ2-2
clone size: NA
V gene: TRBV6-4
D gene: NA

CDR3 protein: CASSPNRGGNEKLFF
CDR3 DNA: TGTGCCAGCAGTCCCAATAGGGGGGGAAATGAAAAACTGTTTTTT
J gene: TRBJ1-4
clone size: few
V gene: TRBV6-6
D gene: NA

CDR3 protein: CASAPGAGVPAFF
CDR3 DNA: TGTGCCAGCGCTCCGGGGGCGGGAGTACCGGCTTTCTTT
J gene: TRBJ1-1
clone size: NA
V gene: TRBV11-2
D gene: NA

CDR3 protein: CASSEQFSSGNTIYF
CDR3 DNA: TGTGCCAGCAGTGAACAGTTTTCCTCTGGAAACACCATATATTTT
J gene: TRBJ1-3
clone size: NA
V gene: TRBV25-1
D gene: NA

CDR3 protein: CASSLAGITDTQYF
CDR3 DNA: TGTGCCAGCAGCCTAGCGGGTATCACAGATACGCAGTATTTT
J gene: TRBJ2-3
clone size: NA
V gene: TRBV28
D gene: TRBD2

CDR3 protein: CASSYQRTSDTQYF
CDR3 DNA: TGTGCCAGCAGCTATCAGCGGACTTCAGATACGCAGTATTTT
J gene: TRBJ2-3
clone size: NA
V gene: TRBV11-2
D gene: NA

CDR3 protein: CASSLQGQNTEAFF
CDR3 DNA: TGTGCCAGCAGTTTACAGGGACAGAACACTGAAGCTTTCTTT
J gene: TRBJ1-1
clone size: NA
V gene: TRBV28
D gene: NA

CDR3 protein: CASSPRRDVNEKLFF
CDR3 DNA: TGTGCCAGCAGCCCAAGGCGGGACGTGAATGAAAAACTGTTTTTT
J gene: TRBJ1-4
clone size: NA
V gene: TRBV27
D gene: NA

CDR3 protein: CASSQDLTYEQYF
CDR3 DNA: TGTGCCAGCAGCCAGGACTTGACCTACGAGCAGTACTTC
J gene: TRBJ2-7
clone size: once
V gene: TRBV2
D gene: NA

CDR3 protein: CASSQGQGTYEQYF
CDR3 DNA: TGTGCCAGCTCACAAGGACAGGGGACCTACGAGCAGTACTTC
J gene: TRBJ2-7
clone size: NA
V gene: TRBV18
D gene: TRBD1

CDR3 protein: CASSSRVASTDTQYF
CDR3 DNA: TGTGCCAGCAGCTCCCGGGTAGCGAGCACAGATACGCAGTATTTT
J gene: TRBJ2-3
clone size: NA
V gene: TRBV13
D gene: NA

CDR3 protein: CASSHGTGGTSYEQYF
CDR3 DNA: TGCGCCAGCAGCCATGGGACAGGGGGCACCTCCTACGAGCAGTACTTC
J gene: TRBJ2-7
clone size: NA
V gene: TRBV4-3
D gene: TRBD1

CDR3 protein: CASNVQGRQPQHF
CDR3 DNA: TGTGCCAGCAATGTTCAGGGGCGACAGCCCCAGCATTTT
J gene: TRBJ1-5
clone size: NA
V gene: TRBV6-1
D gene: NA

CDR3 protein: CASSLGSGQVYGYTF
CDR3 DNA: TGTGCCAGCAGCTTGGGGTCGGGTCAAGTATATGGCTACACCTTC
J gene: TRBJ1-2
clone size: NA
V gene: TRBV5-5
D gene: NA

CDR3 protein: CASSTTSRGQGQFF
CDR3 DNA: TGTGCCAGCAGCACAACAAGCAGGGGGCAGGGGCAGTTCTTC
J gene: TRBJ2-1
clone size: NA
V gene: TRBV7-9
D gene: TRBD1

CDR3 protein: CASRRDRGALIETQYF
CDR3 DNA: TGTGCCAGCAGGAGAGACAGGGGAGCCCTCATAGAGACCCAGTACTTC
J gene: TRBJ2-5
clone size: NA
V gene: TRBV28
D gene: TRBD1

CDR3 protein: CASSQGSSGGWQFF
CDR3 DNA: TGTGCCAGCAGCCAAGGATCTAGCGGGGGGTGGCAGTTCTTC
J gene: TRBJ2-1
clone size: NA
V gene: TRBV14
D gene: TRBD2

CDR3 protein: CASSYLAFNEQFF
CDR3 DNA: TGTGCCAGTAGTTACCTAGCGTTCAATGAGCAGTTCTTC
J gene: TRBJ2-1
clone size: NA
V gene: TRBV19
D gene: NA

CDR3 protein: CASSFTRSNEQFF
CDR3 DNA: TGTGCTAGCAGCTTCACTAGAAGTAATGAGCAGTTCTTC
J gene: TRBJ2-1
clone size: NA
V gene: TRBV7-7
D gene: NA

CDR3 protein: CASSSRQGVNEQFF
CDR3 DNA: TGTGCCAGCAGCTCCAGACAGGGAGTCAATGAGCAGTTCTTC
J gene: TRBJ2-1
clone size: NA
V gene: TRBV5-8
D gene: TRBD1

CDR3 protein: CASSQGTGDSYEQYF
CDR3 DNA: TGCGCCAGCAGCCAAGGGACAGGGGACTCCTACGAGCAGTACTTC
J gene: TRBJ2-7
clone size: NA
V gene: TRBV4-3
D gene: TRBD1

CDR3 protein: CASSRRQYNSPLHF
CDR3 DNA: TGTGCCAGCAGCCGAAGACAGTATAATTCACCCCTCCACTTT
J gene: TRBJ1-6
clone size: NA
V gene: TRBV7-8
D gene: NA

CDR3 protein: CASSLDPSQDRLYEQYF
CDR3 DNA: TGCGCCAGCAGCTTGGACCCCAGCCAGGACAGATTATACGAGCAGTACTTC
J gene: TRBJ2-7
clone size: NA
V gene: TRBV5-1
D gene: NA

CDR3 protein: CASTNWDSGNTEAFF
CDR3 DNA: TGTGCCAGCACCAATTGGGACAGCGGTAACACTGAAGCTTTCTTT
J gene: TRBJ1-1
clone size: once
V gene: TRBV7-8
D gene: TRBD1

CDR3 protein: CASSMGQNTGELFF
CDR3 DNA: TGTGCCAGCAGCATGGGACAGAACACCGGGGAGCTGTTTTTT
J gene: TRBJ2-2
clone size: NA
V gene: TRBV7-3
D gene: NA

CDR3 protein: CASSLLDRIETQYF
CDR3 DNA: TGTGCCAGCAGCTTACTGGACAGGATAGAGACCCAGTACTTC
J gene: TRBJ2-5
clone size: NA
V gene: TRBV7-9
D gene: TRBD1

CDR3 protein: CASSLAAESTGELFF
CDR3 DNA: TGCGCCAGCAGCTTGGCAGCGGAGAGCACCGGGGAGCTGTTTTTT
J gene: TRBJ2-2
clone size: NA
V gene: TRBV5-1
D gene: NA

CDR3 protein: CASRSSDRIYGYTF
CDR3 DNA: TGTGCCAGCAGATCCTCGGACAGGATTTATGGCTACACCTTC
J gene: TRBJ1-2
clone size: NA
V gene: TRBV27
D gene: TRBD1

CDR3 protein: CASSLDNRGWETQYF
CDR3 DNA: TGTGCCAGCAGCTTAGATAACAGGGGTTGGGAGACCCAGTACTTC
J gene: TRBJ2-5
clone size: NA
V gene: TRBV5-6
D gene: TRBD1

CDR3 protein: CASSYVPGGEQFF
CDR3 DNA: TGTGCCAGCAGCTACGTCCCCGGGGGTGAGCAGTTCTTC
J gene: TRBJ2-1
clone size: NA
V gene: TRBV6-5
D gene: NA

CDR3 protein: CASSFDRVARGYTF
CDR3 DNA: TGTGCCAGCAGCTTCGATCGGGTGGCTCGTGGCTACACCTTC
J gene: TRBJ1-2
clone size: once
V gene: TRBV7-9
D gene: NA

CDR3 protein: CASSQGSGTANYGYTF
CDR3 DNA: TGTGCCAGCAGCCAGGGGTCTGGGACAGCAAACTATGGCTACACCTTC
J gene: TRBJ1-2
clone size: NA
V gene: TRBV11-3
D gene: TRBD1

CDR3 protein: CAARGAGGRETQYF
CDR3 DNA: TGTGCCGCACGAGGGGCGGGAGGGCGGGAGACCCAGTACTTC
J gene: TRBJ2-5
clone size: NA
V gene: TRBV6-1
D gene: TRBD2

CDR3 protein: CASSQRQGNTGELFF
CDR3 DNA: TGTGCCAGCAGTCAACGACAGGGGAATACGGGGGAGCTGTTTTTT
J gene: TRBJ2-2
clone size: few
V gene: TRBV6-4
D gene: TRBD1

CDR3 protein: CASSFGIRRGHVGELFF
CDR3 DNA: TGTGCCAGCAGCTTCGGTATTAGGAGGGGGCATGTCGGGGAGCTGTTTTTT
J gene: TRBJ2-2
clone size: NA
V gene: TRBV5-4
D gene: NA

CDR3 protein: CASSPTGTGGTANVLTF
CDR3 DNA: TGTGCCAGCAGCCCGACAGGTACGGGGGGGACGGCCAACGTCCTGACTTTC
J gene: TRBJ2-6
clone size: NA
V gene: TRBV27
D gene: TRBD2

CDR3 protein: CASSWGGGYGYTF
CDR3 DNA: TGTGCCAGCAGTTGGGGCGGGGGGTATGGCTACACCTTC
J gene: TRBJ1-2
clone size: NA
V gene: TRBV27
D gene: NA

CDR3 protein: CASSYGTSRETQYF
CDR3 DNA: TGTGCCAGCAGTTACGGGACTAGTAGAGAGACCCAGTACTTC
J gene: TRBJ2-5
clone size: NA
V gene: TRBV6-5
D gene: TRBD2

CDR3 protein: CASKVTGVSEAFF
CDR3 DNA: TGTGCCAGTAAAGTGACAGGGGTTTCTGAAGCTTTCTTT
J gene: TRBJ1-1
clone size: NA
V gene: TRBV19
D gene: TRBD1

CDR3 protein: CASSVERTEAFF
CDR3 DNA: TGTGCCAGCTCAGTAGAGCGGACTGAAGCTTTCTTT
J gene: TRBJ1-1
clone size: NA
V gene: TRBV18
D gene: NA

CDR3 protein: CASSLVGGQYF
CDR3 DNA: TGTGCCAGCAGCTTGGTGGGGGGGCAGTACTTC
J gene: TRBJ2-7
clone size: NA
V gene: TRBV5-5
D gene: NA

CDR3 protein: CASTGVYEQYF
CDR3 DNA: TGTGCCAGCACAGGGGTCTACGAGCAGTACTTC
J gene: TRBJ2-7
clone size: NA
V gene: TRBV2
D gene: NA

CDR3 protein: CASSETGVIDTQYF
CDR3 DNA: TGTGCCAGCAGTGAAACGGGGGTTATAGATACGCAGTATTTT
J gene: TRBJ2-3
clone size: NA
V gene: TRBV2
D gene: NA

CDR3 protein: CASSLGQESPLHF
CDR3 DNA: TGCGCCAGCAGCTTGGGACAAGAATCACCCCTCCACTTT
J gene: TRBJ1-6
clone size: NA
V gene: TRBV5-1
D gene: NA

CDR3 protein: CASSPPGQGSNQPQHF
CDR3 DNA: TGTGCCAGCTCACCACCTGGGCAGGGTAGCAATCAGCCCCAGCATTTT
J gene: TRBJ1-5
clone size: NA
V gene: TRBV18
D gene: NA

CDR3 protein: CASSPRRSAGGSYNEQFF
CDR3 DNA: TGTGCCAGCAGCCCCCGACGCAGCGCAGGGGGCTCCTACAATGAGCAGTTCTTC
J gene: TRBJ2-1
clone size: NA
V gene: TRBV7-6
D gene: TRBD1

CDR3 protein: CASSLPPRTESKETQYF
CDR3 DNA: TGTGCCAGCAGTTTACCCCCCCGGACAGAAAGTAAAGAGACCCAGTACTTC
J gene: TRBJ2-5
clone size: NA
V gene: TRBV28
D gene: NA

CDR3 protein: CASSRAGPLLYF
CDR3 DNA: TGTGCCAGCAGCCGCGCGGGGCCACTGCTATATTTT
J gene: TRBJ1-3
clone size: NA
V gene: TRBV7-6
D gene: NA

CDR3 protein: CASLGTGGHQPQHF
CDR3 DNA: TGTGCCAGCCTTGGGACAGGGGGCCATCAGCCCCAGCATTTT
J gene: TRBJ1-5
clone size: once
V gene: TRBV2
D gene: TRBD1

CDR3 protein: CASSLTPLNTEAFF
CDR3 DNA: TGTGCCAGCAGCTTAACCCCGTTGAACACTGAAGCTTTCTTT
J gene: TRBJ1-1
clone size: NA
V gene: TRBV7-3
D gene: NA

CDR3 protein: CASSFQRGTQETQYF
CDR3 DNA: TGTGCCAGCAGCTTCCAGCGGGGAACCCAAGAGACCCAGTACTTC
J gene: TRBJ2-5
clone size: NA
V gene: TRBV7-2
D gene: TRBD2

CDR3 protein: CASSLEGRGTEAFF
CDR3 DNA: TGTGCCAGCAGCTTAGAGGGTAGGGGGACTGAAGCTTTCTTT
J gene: TRBJ1-1
clone size: NA
V gene: TRBV7-3
D gene: NA

CDR3 protein: CASSPDRVTGELFF
CDR3 DNA: TGTGCCAGCAGCCCCGACAGGGTAACCGGGGAGCTGTTTTTT
J gene: TRBJ2-2
clone size: NA
V gene: TRBV7-9
D gene: TRBD1